Below, 8 T cell receptor beta chains from the same sample are listed, as sequenced in a study of T cell repertoires in cytomegalovirus infection. MiXCR, run by TCRdb on the reads, gives a single entry per CDR3 protein. Of approximately 250,000 distinct CDR3 sequences listed, over 9% are singletons. Sequencing input: PBMCs. The receptors shown here come from a human donor in good health (CMV status not recorded). Some clones in this sample may be carry-over from other donors' samples.

At least ten counts were recorded for this clonotype. This rearrangement joins TRBV5-5 to TRBJ2-5; TRBD1 agrees at 10 bases. V lost 4 bases and J lost 5; bases outside the gene matches: 2. The CDR3 is made up of 13 amino acids. CDR1 and CDR2 (germline): SGHKS, YYEKEE (reference sequence). CDR3 nucleotides: TGTGCCAGCAGCCGACAGGGGGCGGAGACCCAGTACTTC. Translated, it gives CASSRQGAETQYF.

This clonotype was recorded at least ten times. This rearrangement joins TRBV7-2 to TRBJ2-4; 7 bases match TRBD2. Germline trimming cut 11 bases from V and 5 bases from J; bases unmatched to any gene: 15. The CDR3 is 15 amino acids. CDR1 SGHTA and CDR2 FQGNSA come from the germline V gene. The CDR3 loop is CAGALTGGSENIQYF. CDR3 nucleotides: TGTGCCGGAGCGCTGACGGGAGGTTCGGAAAACATTCAGTACTTC.

This chain links TRBV12-3 or TRBV12-4 with TRBJ2-2; D is unclear. This CDR3 is 16 amino acids long. V was clipped by 3 bases and J by 0 bases, with 11 bases between them. The CDR3: CASSLGNAANTGELFF. CDR3 DNA sequence: TGTGCCAGCAGTTTGGGTAACGCTGCGAACACCGGGGAGCTGTTTTTT.

This clonotype was counted only a few times. The V call is TRBV6-1, the J call TRBJ1-1, with 10 bases fitting TRBD1. This CDR3 is built from 15 residues. Germline assignment: CDR1 MNHNS and CDR2 SASEGT. J gave up 4 bases and V 5 bases, and 7 bases lay outside the gene matches. The chain's CDR3 is CASSSQGTGATEAFF. Written as DNA, the CDR3 is TGTGCCAGCAGTTCACAAGGGACAGGGGCCACTGAAGCTTTCTTT.

This clonotype was detected a few times. The J gene is TRBJ2-7, the V gene TRBV14, with D hard to call. The CDR3 totals 12 residues. The V and J ends lost 4 bases and 5 bases respectively, with 9 bases between them. Germline CDR1 and CDR2: SGHDN and FVKESK. The DNA for the CDR3 is TGTGCCAGCAGCCCCCAAGCCCACGAGCAGTACTTC. This codes for CASSPQAHEQYF.

This clonotype was found many times. The chain is built from TRBV7-2 and TRBJ2-3; D not resolved. CDR1 and CDR2 (germline): SGHTA, FQGNSA. Trimming stripped 1 base from V and 1 base from J, with 9 bases between. This CDR3 region has 15 residues. The CDR3: CASSLGAGGTDTQYF. DNA of the CDR3: TGTGCCAGCAGCTTAGGCGCAGGTGGCACAGATACGCAGTATTTT.

A single count supports this clonotype. The chain combines TRBV20-1 with TRBJ1-1; D is possibly TRBD1 (5 bases). V lost 4 bases to trimming and J lost 4 bases, with 19 bases between them. The CDR3 runs to 15 residues. Germline V gene lookup returns CDR1 DFQATT and CDR2 SNEGSKA (reference sequence). Here the CDR3 DNA reads TGCAGTGCTACCGGTTGGCGGGGGTTGGGCACTGAAGCTTTCTTT. This encodes CSATGWRGLGTEAFF.

In its sample, this clonotype was seen many times. The chain has TRBV7-2 and TRBJ2-5; 7 bases map to TRBD2. Germline trimming cut 3 bases from V and 5 bases from J; bases unmatched to any gene: 27. This CDR3 contains 21 residues. Germline V lookup: CDR1 SGHTA, CDR2 FQGNSA. The CDR3 DNA is TGTGCCAGCAGCTTGTGGAAGGGGAGGGTCGGAGAGCGGGGCCCCGGGGAGACCCAGTACTTC. Encoded protein: CASSLWKGRVGERGPGETQYF.